Below, 28 T cell receptor beta chains from the same sample are listed, as sequenced in a study of shared clonotypes between healthy human individuals. TCRdb's table, derived via immunoSEQ multiplex PCR, lists solely in-frame clones and lacks some. The table shows a few million clones, with roughly 90% occurring only once. Sequencing input: naive CD4+ T cells from PBMCs. Indicated subset: CD45RA+ positively selected. These receptors were taken from a man aged 18 to 30 in good health. Some clones in this sample may be carry-over from other donors' samples.

The chain has TRBV5-1 and TRBJ2-3; no firm D call. Trimming cost V 2 bases and J 1 base, with 8 bases left between them. Per the germline V gene, CDR1 is SGHRS and CDR2 is YFSETQ. CDR3 length: 14 amino acids. DNA for the CDR3: TGCGCCAGCAGCTTCGCGCTGGGCACAGATACGCAGTATTTT. Its translation is CASSFALGTDTQYF.

V is TRBV7-3 and J is TRBJ2-3; 9 bases are a match to TRBD2. The CDR3 extends over 15 amino acids. The V gene's germline CDR1 is SGHTA and CDR2 FQGTGA. J lost 6 bases, V lost 3 bases, and 7 bases had no gene match. CDR3 nucleotides: TGTGCCAGCAGCTTTTCTAGCGGGATATGGGATACGCAGTATTTT. Translating gives CASSFSSGIWDTQYF.

V usage is TRBV5-1 and J usage is TRBJ2-3, with unresolved D. Germline V gene data show CDR1 as SGHRS and CDR2 as YFSETQ. Between the trimmed V and J ends, which lost 4 bases and 0 bases, there was a span of 9 bases. This CDR3 spans 14 amino acids. The DNA of the CDR3 is TGCGCCAGCAGCCATAAGGCTAGCACAGATACGCAGTATTTT. This translates into CASSHKASTDTQYF.

This clone was detected only once. This chain uses TRBV10-3 with TRBJ1-1, with 7 bases lining up with TRBD1. The CDR3 length is 13 residues. V was clipped by 6 bases and J by 3 bases; unmatched bases: 4. Germline V gene data show CDR1 as ENHRY and CDR2 as SYGVKD. As DNA, the CDR3 is TGTGCCATCAGGGGGACAGACTACACTGAAGCTTTCTTT. Its translation: CAIRGTDYTEAFF.

This clone was recorded only once. This rearrangement joins TRBV4-1 to TRBJ2-3; 11 bases match TRBD2. This CDR3 comprises 15 residues. Trimming cost V 4 bases and J 4 bases; bases outside gene matches: 4. Germline CDR1 and CDR2: MGHRA and YSYEKL. CDR3 DNA sequence: TGCGCCAGCAGCCCACTAGCGGGAGTTCCAGATACGCAGTATTTT. Its protein is CASSPLAGVPDTQYF.

The V and J genes are TRBV19 and TRBJ2-1; 7 bases agree with TRBD2. The germline V gene has CDR1 LNHDA and CDR2 SQIVND (reference sequence). The CDR3 loop spans 13 amino acids. The V gene end was trimmed by 7 bases and the J gene end by 12 bases; junction bases not matched to a gene: 12. CDR3 nucleotides: TGTGCCAGTAAACTCCGGGGGGTTCAGGGGCAGTTCTTC. Translation: CASKLRGVQGQFF.

The genes are TRBV9 and TRBJ1-2; 7 bases line up with TRBD1. V shed 0 bases and J 8 bases; nucleotides not matched to a gene: 10. The CDR3 covers 15 residues. Looked up from germline, CDR1 is SGDLS and CDR2 is YYNGEE. Here the CDR3 reads CASSVGGGGAEGYTF. The CDR3 DNA is TGTGCCAGCAGCGTAGGAGGAGGGGGCGCAGAGGGCTACACCTTC.

This chain joins TRBV6-5 and TRBJ1-6; tentatively, D is TRBD1 (6 bases). This CDR3 region has 14 residues. Germline V lookup: CDR1 MNHEY, CDR2 SVGAGI. V gave up 5 bases and J gave up 10 bases, with 15 bases separating them. The DNA for the CDR3 is TGTGCCAGCAGTCGCCGGGACATAGGGTCACCCCTCCACTTT. Its protein is CASSRRDIGSPLHF.

The gene calls are TRBV5-1 and TRBJ1-1; D gene unclear. The CDR3 spans 13 residues. Per germline, CDR1 SGHRS and CDR2 YFSETQ. The ends were cut back, 4 bases at V and 0 bases at J, with 7 bases in the middle. The CDR3 sequence is CASSPLVNTEAFF. For the CDR3, the DNA is TGCGCCAGCAGCCCCCTCGTGAACACTGAAGCTTTCTTT.

This chain links TRBV14 with TRBJ2-1; TRBD2 matches at 10 bases. The CDR3 has 14 amino acids. Germline V gene sequence: CDR1 SGHDN, CDR2 FVKESK. Trimming cost V 8 bases and J 6 bases; bases outside gene matches: 7. The CDR3 nucleotides are TGTGCCAGCCGGGCTAGCGGGAGAAGCAATGAGCAGTTCTTC. It yields the protein CASRASGRSNEQFF.

CDR3 in amino acids: CATHGAGAYGYTF. CDR3 DNA: TGTGCCACTCATGGGGCAGGAGCCTATGGCTACACCTTC. The gene calls are TRBV10-3 and TRBJ1-2, with D perhaps matching TRBD1 (5 bases). V lost 10 bases to trimming and J lost 4 bases, with 16 bases between them. The CDR3 covers 13 residues. Looked up from germline, CDR1 is ENHRY and CDR2 is SYGVKD.

The V call is TRBV7-3, the J call TRBJ2-2; D is unclear. Germline V CDR1 and CDR2: SGHTA, FQGTGA. V was pared by 5 bases and J by 4 bases, with 11 bases between. This CDR3 has 14 amino acids. The CDR3 sequence is CASSALHTTGELFF. CDR3 nucleotide sequence: TGTGCCAGCAGCGCGTTACACACCACCGGGGAGCTGTTTTTT. The full variable domain, in which reference TRBV7-3 and TRBJ2-2 provide the parts outside the CDR3, is GAGVSQTPSNKVTEKGKYVELRCDPISGHTALYWYRQSLGQGPEFLIYFQGTGAADDSGLPNDRFFAVRPEGSVSTLKIQRTERGDSAVYLCASSALHTTGELFFGEGSRLTVL.

In nucleotides, the CDR3 is TGCGCCAGCAGCCAACTGGTAGCGGGAGTCGCAGGGAAGGGGCAGTACTTC. It specifies CASSQLVAGVAGKGQYF. The J gene is TRBJ2-7, the V gene TRBV4-1, with TRBD2 identical over 9 bases. CDR1 is MGHRA and CDR2 is YSYEKL in the germline V gene. V lost 2 bases, J lost 9 bases, and 17 bases stayed unmatched. This CDR3 spans 17 amino acids.

For this clone: Other DNA variants within this sample encode the same CDR3. CDR3 in amino acids: CASSLPGTGGTGELFF. As DNA, the CDR3 is TGCGCCAGCAGCTTGCCCGGGACAGGGGGGACCGGGGAGCTGTTTTTT. The chain carries TRBV5-1 and TRBJ2-2, with TRBD1 matching over 11 bases. Looked up from germline, CDR1 is SGHRS and CDR2 is YFSETQ. J was trimmed by 5 bases and V by 1 base; bases with no gene match: 4. The CDR3 spans 16 residues. Together with reference TRBV5-1 and TRBJ2-2, the CDR3 gives the full variable domain: KAGVTQTPRYLIKTRGQQVTLSCSPISGHRSVSWYQQTPGQGLQFLFEYFSETQRNKGNFPGRFSGRQFSNSRSEMNVSTLELGDSALYLCASSLPGTGGTGELFFGEGSRLTVL.

V gene TRBV4-1 combines with J gene TRBJ2-2, with D possibly TRBD1 on 6 matching bases. Trimming left V 1 base short and J 2 bases short, with 11 bases between. Germline V lookup: CDR1 MGHRA, CDR2 YSYEKL. The CDR3 contains 16 residues. The CDR3 DNA sequence: TGCGCCAGCAGCCAAGTTATTGGGGGCAACACCGGGGAGCTGTTTTTT. Translating gives CASSQVIGGNTGELFF.

The chain carries TRBV29-1 and TRBJ2-3, with D possibly matching TRBD2 (5 bases). There are 12 residues in the CDR3. The V gene's germline CDR1 is SQVTM and CDR2 ANQGSEA. V gave up 5 bases and J gave up 6 bases, with 12 bases separating them. CDR3 sequence reads: CSVYGRLDTQYF. CDR3 in DNA: TGCAGCGTTTATGGGAGACTGGATACGCAGTATTTT.

The V and J genes are TRBV2 and TRBJ1-1; a possible D gene is TRBD1 (6 bases). This CDR3 has 15 residues. The germline gives CDR1 SNHLY, CDR2 FYNNEI. V gave up 5 bases and J gave up 11 bases, with 24 bases separating them. The CDR3 sequence is CASSSTTGMGANAFF. The CDR3 coding sequence is TGTGCCAGCAGTTCCACCACAGGGATGGGGGCAAACGCTTTCTTT.

This clone was recorded only once. The rearrangement joins TRBV19 to TRBJ1-5; D call uncertain. The CDR3 has 17 amino acids. The V end lost 2 bases, the J end lost 0 bases, and 14 bases lay between the germline ends. CDR1 and CDR2 (germline): LNHDA, SQIVND (reference sequence). The CDR3 here is CASSIIGADYSNQPQHF. The CDR3 nucleotides read TGTGCCAGTAGTATAATAGGTGCGGACTATAGCAATCAGCCCCAGCATTTT.

Comment on this clone: In the same sample, other DNA sequences code for this CDR3. V usage is TRBV5-1 and J usage is TRBJ2-2; D uncertain. CDR1 is SGHRS, CDR2 YFSETQ, per germline. The CDR3 spans 14 residues. The ends were cut back, 2 bases at V and 2 bases at J, with 7 bases in the middle. This chain's CDR3 is CASSFGANTGELFF. The CDR3 nucleotides read TGCGCCAGCAGCTTCGGCGCTAACACCGGGGAGCTGTTTTTT.

The rearrangement joins TRBV4-1 to TRBJ1-5; D perhaps matches TRBD1 (5 bases). Germline CDR1 reads MGHRA; CDR2 reads YSYEKL. The CDR3 contains 15 residues. Trimming shortened V by 0 bases and J by 6 bases, and 12 bases separated the two germline ends. The CDR3 DNA reads TGCGCCAGCAGCCAAGAGGTCAGGGTAGGTCAGCCCCAGCATTTT. Amino acid sequence: CASSQEVRVGQPQHF.

This clone has a handful of counts. The chain is built from TRBV30 and TRBJ1-4; D is perhaps TRBD1 (6 bases). CDR3 size: 15 residues. V was shortened by 5 bases and J by 0 bases, with 13 bases between the two germline ends. Germline CDR1 GTSNPN, CDR2 SVGIG (reference sequence). CDR3 nucleotide sequence: TGTGCCTGGGGACTCAGGACAGCAACTAATGAAAAACTGTTTTTT. Its protein product is CAWGLRTATNEKLFF.

The V call is TRBV19, the J call TRBJ1-5, with D unclear. This CDR3 spans 13 amino acids. From germline, CDR1 is LNHDA and CDR2 SQIVND (reference sequence). The V and J ends lost 7 bases and 7 bases respectively, with 14 bases between them. As DNA, the CDR3 is TGTGCCAGTAATCAGGCGCCCAGACAGCCCCAGCATTTT. Encoded protein: CASNQAPRQPQHF.

The CDR3 loop is CAISESGDRGTQYF. Here the CDR3 DNA reads TGTGCCATCAGTGAGTCCGGGGATAGGGGCACGCAGTATTTT. The rearrangement uses TRBV10-3 and TRBJ2-3, with D perhaps being TRBD1 or TRBD2 (5 bases each). CDR1 ENHRY and CDR2 SYGVKD come from the germline V gene. The CDR3 is 14 residues long. V was shortened by 0 bases and J by 9 bases, with 13 bases between the two germline ends.

The chain links TRBV6-5 to TRBJ1-1, with 9 bases identical to TRBD1. There are 12 residues in the CDR3. The germline CDR1 and CDR2 sequences are MNHEY and SVGAGI. V dropped 9 bases and J dropped 6; count of bases not matched to a gene: 5. The CDR3 here is CASSGTGPEAFF. The CDR3, as DNA: TGTGCCAGTTCCGGGACAGGGCCTGAAGCTTTCTTT.

This chain joins TRBV4-1 and TRBJ2-2; TRBD1 might be the D (5 bases). V shed 0 bases and J shed 7 bases, with 21 bases lying between them. The length of the CDR3 is 18 residues. CDR1 is MGHRA and CDR2 is YSYEKL in the germline V gene. CDR3 sequence (DNA): TGCGCCAGCAGCCAAGATCATAGCAGGGTCTTATCCATCGGGGAGCTGTTTTTT. Residues: CASSQDHSRVLSIGELFF.

The chain carries TRBV2 and TRBJ2-1, with D perhaps TRBD1 (5 bases). V was shortened by 5 bases and J by 1 base, with 9 bases between the two germline ends. This CDR3 is built from 14 residues. Germline V lookup: CDR1 SNHLY, CDR2 FYNNEI. The DNA for the CDR3 is TGTGCCAGCAGTAGGGGTCTATCCTACAATGAGCAGTTCTTC. Its protein product is CASSRGLSYNEQFF.

The J gene is TRBJ2-6, the V gene TRBV4-1, with TRBD1 identical over 9 bases. This CDR3 is 18 amino acids long. CDR1 MGHRA and CDR2 YSYEKL come from the germline V gene. V lost 1 base, J lost 0 bases, and 4 bases stayed unmatched. CDR3 sequence reads: CASSQGDRAHSGANVLTF. Written as DNA, the CDR3 is TGCGCCAGCAGCCAAGGGGACAGGGCTCACTCTGGGGCCAACGTCCTGACTTTC.

CDR3: CASSLVDRINTEAFF. CDR3 in DNA: TGTGCCAGCAGCTTGGTTGACAGAATAAACACTGAAGCTTTCTTT. The V call is TRBV5-8, the J call TRBJ1-1, with D tentatively TRBD1 (5 bases). V was shortened by 0 bases and J by 2 bases, with 11 bases between the two germline ends. CDR1 is SGHTS, CDR2 YDEGEE, per germline. There are 15 residues in the CDR3.